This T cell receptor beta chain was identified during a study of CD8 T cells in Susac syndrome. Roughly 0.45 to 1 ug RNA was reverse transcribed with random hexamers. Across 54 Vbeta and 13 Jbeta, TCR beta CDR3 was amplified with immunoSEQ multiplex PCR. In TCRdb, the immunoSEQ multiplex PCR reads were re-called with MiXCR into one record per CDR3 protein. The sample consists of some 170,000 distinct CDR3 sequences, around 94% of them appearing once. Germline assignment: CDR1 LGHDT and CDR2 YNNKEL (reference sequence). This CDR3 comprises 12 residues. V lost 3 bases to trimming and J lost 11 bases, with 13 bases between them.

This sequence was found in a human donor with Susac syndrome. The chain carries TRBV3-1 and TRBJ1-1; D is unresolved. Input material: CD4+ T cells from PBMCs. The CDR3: CASSQEGGKAFF. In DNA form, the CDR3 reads TGTGCCAGCAGCCAGGAAGGAGGGAAGGCTTTCTTT.